This TCR beta chain appears in the sequencing data of a study of blood T cells in healthy people across ages. Peripheral blood samples of roughly 10 milliliters were drawn from each donor. V was clipped by 4 bases and J by 0 bases, with 10 bases between them. Per germline, CDR1 SQVTM and CDR2 ANQGSEA. The CDR3 runs 13 residues. Combining a sample-barcoded 5' primer with a J-beta primer mix, a second PCR ran for about 7 to 11 cycles. TCRdb processed the 5' RACE reads anew with MiXCR; each CDR3 protein has one entry. The sample shows nearly 800,000 distinct CDR3 sequences, roughly 25% of them seen only once. This same sample was also part of a study on T cells of mothers and their children.

V is TRBV29-1 and J is TRBJ2-7; D tentatively fits TRBD1 or TRBD2 (5 bases each). This receptor was obtained from a boy aged 5 to 17 in good health. The sequenced sample was blood. CDR3 sequence (DNA): TGCAGCGTTGTCGGGACGGACTCCTACGAGCAGTACTTC. This encodes CSVVGTDSYEQYF.